The 23 T cell receptor beta chains reported below all come from one sample, sequenced in a study of cytomegalovirus exposure and HLA in healthy donors. Clones were sequenced by immunoSEQ multiplex PCR, and TCRdb holds only the in-frame ones, with some missing. The sample lists 180,000 or so clones; approximately 87% were seen once. Material for sequencing was PBMCs. The receptors were sampled from a woman younger than 45 in good health and CMV-seronegative.

The rearrangement links TRBV5-4 to TRBJ1-5; D is unresolved. This CDR3 has 13 residues. CDR1 is SGHNT, CDR2 YYREEE, per germline (reference sequence). The V and J ends lost 0 bases and 5 bases respectively, with 6 bases between them. The CDR3 region has the DNA TGTGCCAGCAGCTTGGCCCCTGATCAGCCCCAGCATTTT. It is translated as CASSLAPDQPQHF.

The DNA for the CDR3 is TGTGCCAGCAGCCCCACGACTAGTAGTTCCGGGGAGCTGTTTTTT. It encodes CASSPTTSSSGELFF. The V call is TRBV7-2, the J call TRBJ2-2; tentative D call: TRBD2 (6 bases). Germline CDR1 SGHTA, CDR2 FQGNSA. CDR3 length: 15 residues. V lost 5 bases and J lost 6, with 16 bases in between.

V is TRBV27 and J is TRBJ2-7; D possibly corresponds to TRBD1 (6 bases). Germline CDR1 is MNHEY and CDR2 is SMNVEV (reference sequence). CDR3 size: 13 residues. V gave up 6 bases and J gave up 6 bases, with 15 bases separating them. The CDR3 DNA follows: TGTGCCAGCAGCCTAGATACAGGGTCCGAGCAGTACTTC. Translating it yields CASSLDTGSEQYF.

This chain links TRBV19 with TRBJ2-7; 9 bases match TRBD1. The germline V gene encodes CDR1 LNHDA and CDR2 SQIVND (reference sequence). The CDR3 contains 13 residues. V lost 6 bases and J lost 2; bases outside the gene matches: 2. For the CDR3, the DNA is TGTGCCAGTAGCGGACAGGGGCCCTACGAGCAGTACTTC. This sequence encodes CASSGQGPYEQYF.

This sequence joins TRBV7-2 and TRBJ1-2; the D gene is possibly TRBD1 (6 bases). The CDR3 has 12 residues. V dropped 6 bases and J dropped 1 base, with 6 bases sitting between them. The V gene's germline CDR1 is SGHTA and CDR2 FQGNSA. The CDR3, as DNA: TGTGCCAGCAGACAGGGTAACTATGGCTACACCTTC. It codes for CASRQGNYGYTF.

The V gene is TRBV15, the J gene TRBJ2-1; 7 positions agree with TRBD1. CDR1 LNHNV and CDR2 YYDKDF come from the germline V gene (reference sequence). The trim removed 9 bases at V and 2 bases at J, leaving 4 bases unmatched. The CDR3 is 13 amino acids. The DNA for the CDR3 is TGTGCCACAAATACAGGGGCCTACAATGAGCAGTTCTTC. Its translation: CATNTGAYNEQFF.

The V and J genes are TRBV5-6 and TRBJ1-4; D possibly corresponds to TRBD1 (5 bases). Trimming left V 0 bases short and J 8 bases short, with 8 bases between. The CDR3 consists of 13 residues. The germline gives CDR1 SGHDT, CDR2 YYEEEE. CDR3 coding DNA: TGTGCCAGCAGCTTGGGACAGTGGGAAAAACTGTTTTTT. This sequence encodes CASSLGQWEKLFF. Looking up the rest from reference TRBV5-6 and TRBJ1-4 gives the full variable domain: DAGVTQSPTHLIKTRGQQVTLRCSPKSGHDTVSWYQQALGQGPQFIFQYYEEEERQRGNFPDRFSGHQFPNYSSELNVNALLLGDSALYLCASSLGQWEKLFFGSGTQLSVL.

This chain uses TRBV27 with TRBJ1-1; 10 nucleotides line up with TRBD1. Germline CDR1 is MNHEY and CDR2 is SMNVEV (reference sequence). There are 18 residues in the CDR3. With V trimmed by 5 bases and J by 4 bases, 16 bases remained unmatched. The DNA for the CDR3 is TGTGCCAGCAGTCCCTCGGGACAGGGGTTGATGCTTGGCACTGAAGCTTTCTTT. Amino acids: CASSPSGQGLMLGTEAFF.

The chain couples TRBV5-1 to TRBJ2-7; 8 positions match TRBD1. This CDR3 spans 14 amino acids. V shed 2 bases, J shed 2 bases, and the junction held 3 bases outside the gene matches. The germline V gene encodes CDR1 SGHRS and CDR2 YFSETQ. This CDR3 reads CASSFDRGAYEQYF. DNA for the CDR3: TGCGCCAGCAGCTTCGACAGGGGAGCCTACGAGCAGTACTTC.

Comments on this clone: A read error may account for a junction end that differs from germline. V usage is TRBV11-2 and J usage is TRBJ1-4, with D perhaps TRBD1 (5 bases). Germline CDR1 and CDR2: SGHAT and FQNNGV. The CDR3 is 15 residues long. The DNA for the CDR3 is TGTGCCAGCAGCTTCCTCCCGGGGGGGACCGGGGGTCAGTCGTTT. Its protein product is CASSFLPGGTGGQSF.

The V and J genes are TRBV19 and TRBJ2-7; D is perhaps TRBD1 (6 bases). This CDR3 comprises 13 residues. Between the trimmed V and J ends, which lost 6 bases and 3 bases, there was a span of 12 bases. Germline-derived CDR1 and CDR2 are LNHDA and SQIVND (reference sequence). Here the CDR3 reads CASSKDSNYEQYF. The CDR3 DNA sequence: TGTGCCAGTAGCAAGGACAGCAACTACGAGCAGTACTTC.

This rearrangement joins TRBV5-6 to TRBJ2-7, with D tentatively TRBD1 (6 bases). This CDR3 has 17 amino acids. The ends were cut back, 0 bases at V and 3 bases at J, with 19 bases in the middle. CDR1 and CDR2 from the germline V gene are SGHDT and YYEEEE. The CDR3 sequence: CASSLAVPVNRDYEQYF. The CDR3 region has the DNA TGTGCCAGCAGCTTGGCCGTTCCCGTCAACAGGGACTACGAGCAGTACTTC.

The J gene is TRBJ2-4, the V gene TRBV27, with D possibly TRBD1 on 5 matching bases. The CDR3 runs 15 residues. Trimming shortened V by 7 bases and J by 9 bases, and 22 bases separated the two germline ends. CDR1 is MNHEY, CDR2 SMNVEV, per germline (reference sequence). The DNA of the CDR3 is TGTGCCAGCAAACCCCAGGGAAACCGGCCAACCATTCAGTACTTC. It codes for CASKPQGNRPTIQYF.

J is TRBJ2-1 and V is TRBV7-9; perhaps TRBD1 as D (6 bases). V was trimmed by 4 bases and J by 9 bases, leaving 22 bases between them. Germline V gene lookup returns CDR1 SEHNR and CDR2 FQNEAQ (reference sequence). This CDR3 has 16 residues. The chain's CDR3 is CASSSRQAIGWGEQFF. Here the CDR3 DNA reads TGTGCCAGCAGCTCCCGACAGGCTATCGGGTGGGGTGAGCAGTTCTTC.

The chain joins TRBV28 to TRBJ2-7; D remains ambiguous. V gave up 8 bases and J gave up 7 bases, with 12 bases separating them. Germline CDR1 is MDHEN and CDR2 is SYDVKM. CDR3 length: 11 residues. The CDR3 DNA reads as TGTGCCAGCGGGTTAACCGGGGAGCAGTACTTC. This translates into CASGLTGEQYF.

V gene TRBV9 combines with J gene TRBJ2-2, with a tentative D call TRBD2 (6 bases). V was shortened by 3 bases and J by 5 bases, with 14 bases between the two germline ends. Germline assignment: CDR1 SGDLS and CDR2 YYNGEE. This CDR3 comprises 15 residues. CDR3 in DNA: TGTGCCAGCAGCGCGCGGGACTTACCAACCGGGGAGCTGTTTTTT. Translation: CASSARDLPTGELFF.

This chain links TRBV19 with TRBJ1-5; D not certain. V gave up 3 bases and J gave up 3 bases, with 12 bases separating them. The CDR3 consists of 15 residues. Germline loops: CDR1 LNHDA, CDR2 SQIVND (reference sequence). In nucleotides, the CDR3 is TGTGCCAGTAGTATGGCGTCCAGGTCCAATCAGCCCCAGCATTTT. Its protein product is CASSMASRSNQPQHF.

This rearrangement joins TRBV18 to TRBJ2-5; TRBD1 matches 9 bases. The CDR3 length is 15 residues. From germline, CDR1 is KGHSH and CDR2 LQKENI. V was clipped by 5 bases and J by 4 bases; unmatched bases: 8. The chain's CDR3 is CASSTATGGTETQYF. CDR3 DNA: TGTGCCAGCTCAACAGCGACAGGGGGGACAGAGACCCAGTACTTC.

The rearrangement uses TRBV13 and TRBJ1-3; perhaps TRBD1 as D (5 bases). V was cut by 3 bases and J by 4 bases, with 13 bases left in between. The CDR3 contains 15 residues. In germline, CDR1 is PRHDT, CDR2 FYEKMQ (reference sequence). The CDR3 loop reads CASSFGDSFGNTIYF. In nucleotides, the CDR3 is TGTGCCAGCAGCTTCGGAGACAGTTTCGGAAACACCATATATTTT.

The count of this clone is one. The chain uses TRBV27 and TRBJ2-5; possibly TRBD2 for D (6 bases). The germline V gene encodes CDR1 MNHEY and CDR2 SMNVEV (reference sequence). V was clipped by 4 bases and J by 6 bases, with 15 bases between them. The CDR3 is made up of 14 amino acids. The CDR3 DNA reads as TGTGCCAGCAGTTCCCCCACCGGGGGAAAGACCCAGTACTTC. This translates into CASSSPTGGKTQYF.

As regards this clone: Other DNA sequences within the sample encode an identical CDR3. The gene calls are TRBV29-1 and TRBJ2-4; a weak D match, TRBD1 (6 bases). The CDR3 loop spans 13 amino acids. Germline CDR1 and CDR2: SQVTM and ANQGSEA. V lost 5 bases and J lost 4, with 12 bases in between. Written as DNA, the CDR3 is TGCAGCGTTACCGGGACATTGAAAAACATTCAGTACTTC. The encoded protein is CSVTGTLKNIQYF.

The chain uses TRBV6-1 and TRBJ2-1, with D perhaps TRBD1 (6 bases). Germline V gives CDR1 MNHNS, CDR2 SASEGT. The CDR3 spans 14 residues. Trimming shortened V by 5 bases and J by 7 bases, and 15 bases separated the two germline ends. The CDR3 coding sequence is TGTGCCAGCAGTCCTCGGGACAATAGGAATGAGCAGTTCTTC. Translating gives CASSPRDNRNEQFF.

The chain uses TRBV6-6 and TRBJ1-4, with TRBD1 identical over 7 bases. J was trimmed by 2 bases and V by 6 bases; bases with no gene match: 6. From germline, CDR1 is MNHNY and CDR2 SVGAGI (reference sequence). The CDR3 covers 15 residues. This CDR3 is CASSLDRATNEKLFF. The CDR3 nucleotides are TGTGCCAGCAGCCTCGACAGGGCTACTAATGAAAAACTGTTTTTT.